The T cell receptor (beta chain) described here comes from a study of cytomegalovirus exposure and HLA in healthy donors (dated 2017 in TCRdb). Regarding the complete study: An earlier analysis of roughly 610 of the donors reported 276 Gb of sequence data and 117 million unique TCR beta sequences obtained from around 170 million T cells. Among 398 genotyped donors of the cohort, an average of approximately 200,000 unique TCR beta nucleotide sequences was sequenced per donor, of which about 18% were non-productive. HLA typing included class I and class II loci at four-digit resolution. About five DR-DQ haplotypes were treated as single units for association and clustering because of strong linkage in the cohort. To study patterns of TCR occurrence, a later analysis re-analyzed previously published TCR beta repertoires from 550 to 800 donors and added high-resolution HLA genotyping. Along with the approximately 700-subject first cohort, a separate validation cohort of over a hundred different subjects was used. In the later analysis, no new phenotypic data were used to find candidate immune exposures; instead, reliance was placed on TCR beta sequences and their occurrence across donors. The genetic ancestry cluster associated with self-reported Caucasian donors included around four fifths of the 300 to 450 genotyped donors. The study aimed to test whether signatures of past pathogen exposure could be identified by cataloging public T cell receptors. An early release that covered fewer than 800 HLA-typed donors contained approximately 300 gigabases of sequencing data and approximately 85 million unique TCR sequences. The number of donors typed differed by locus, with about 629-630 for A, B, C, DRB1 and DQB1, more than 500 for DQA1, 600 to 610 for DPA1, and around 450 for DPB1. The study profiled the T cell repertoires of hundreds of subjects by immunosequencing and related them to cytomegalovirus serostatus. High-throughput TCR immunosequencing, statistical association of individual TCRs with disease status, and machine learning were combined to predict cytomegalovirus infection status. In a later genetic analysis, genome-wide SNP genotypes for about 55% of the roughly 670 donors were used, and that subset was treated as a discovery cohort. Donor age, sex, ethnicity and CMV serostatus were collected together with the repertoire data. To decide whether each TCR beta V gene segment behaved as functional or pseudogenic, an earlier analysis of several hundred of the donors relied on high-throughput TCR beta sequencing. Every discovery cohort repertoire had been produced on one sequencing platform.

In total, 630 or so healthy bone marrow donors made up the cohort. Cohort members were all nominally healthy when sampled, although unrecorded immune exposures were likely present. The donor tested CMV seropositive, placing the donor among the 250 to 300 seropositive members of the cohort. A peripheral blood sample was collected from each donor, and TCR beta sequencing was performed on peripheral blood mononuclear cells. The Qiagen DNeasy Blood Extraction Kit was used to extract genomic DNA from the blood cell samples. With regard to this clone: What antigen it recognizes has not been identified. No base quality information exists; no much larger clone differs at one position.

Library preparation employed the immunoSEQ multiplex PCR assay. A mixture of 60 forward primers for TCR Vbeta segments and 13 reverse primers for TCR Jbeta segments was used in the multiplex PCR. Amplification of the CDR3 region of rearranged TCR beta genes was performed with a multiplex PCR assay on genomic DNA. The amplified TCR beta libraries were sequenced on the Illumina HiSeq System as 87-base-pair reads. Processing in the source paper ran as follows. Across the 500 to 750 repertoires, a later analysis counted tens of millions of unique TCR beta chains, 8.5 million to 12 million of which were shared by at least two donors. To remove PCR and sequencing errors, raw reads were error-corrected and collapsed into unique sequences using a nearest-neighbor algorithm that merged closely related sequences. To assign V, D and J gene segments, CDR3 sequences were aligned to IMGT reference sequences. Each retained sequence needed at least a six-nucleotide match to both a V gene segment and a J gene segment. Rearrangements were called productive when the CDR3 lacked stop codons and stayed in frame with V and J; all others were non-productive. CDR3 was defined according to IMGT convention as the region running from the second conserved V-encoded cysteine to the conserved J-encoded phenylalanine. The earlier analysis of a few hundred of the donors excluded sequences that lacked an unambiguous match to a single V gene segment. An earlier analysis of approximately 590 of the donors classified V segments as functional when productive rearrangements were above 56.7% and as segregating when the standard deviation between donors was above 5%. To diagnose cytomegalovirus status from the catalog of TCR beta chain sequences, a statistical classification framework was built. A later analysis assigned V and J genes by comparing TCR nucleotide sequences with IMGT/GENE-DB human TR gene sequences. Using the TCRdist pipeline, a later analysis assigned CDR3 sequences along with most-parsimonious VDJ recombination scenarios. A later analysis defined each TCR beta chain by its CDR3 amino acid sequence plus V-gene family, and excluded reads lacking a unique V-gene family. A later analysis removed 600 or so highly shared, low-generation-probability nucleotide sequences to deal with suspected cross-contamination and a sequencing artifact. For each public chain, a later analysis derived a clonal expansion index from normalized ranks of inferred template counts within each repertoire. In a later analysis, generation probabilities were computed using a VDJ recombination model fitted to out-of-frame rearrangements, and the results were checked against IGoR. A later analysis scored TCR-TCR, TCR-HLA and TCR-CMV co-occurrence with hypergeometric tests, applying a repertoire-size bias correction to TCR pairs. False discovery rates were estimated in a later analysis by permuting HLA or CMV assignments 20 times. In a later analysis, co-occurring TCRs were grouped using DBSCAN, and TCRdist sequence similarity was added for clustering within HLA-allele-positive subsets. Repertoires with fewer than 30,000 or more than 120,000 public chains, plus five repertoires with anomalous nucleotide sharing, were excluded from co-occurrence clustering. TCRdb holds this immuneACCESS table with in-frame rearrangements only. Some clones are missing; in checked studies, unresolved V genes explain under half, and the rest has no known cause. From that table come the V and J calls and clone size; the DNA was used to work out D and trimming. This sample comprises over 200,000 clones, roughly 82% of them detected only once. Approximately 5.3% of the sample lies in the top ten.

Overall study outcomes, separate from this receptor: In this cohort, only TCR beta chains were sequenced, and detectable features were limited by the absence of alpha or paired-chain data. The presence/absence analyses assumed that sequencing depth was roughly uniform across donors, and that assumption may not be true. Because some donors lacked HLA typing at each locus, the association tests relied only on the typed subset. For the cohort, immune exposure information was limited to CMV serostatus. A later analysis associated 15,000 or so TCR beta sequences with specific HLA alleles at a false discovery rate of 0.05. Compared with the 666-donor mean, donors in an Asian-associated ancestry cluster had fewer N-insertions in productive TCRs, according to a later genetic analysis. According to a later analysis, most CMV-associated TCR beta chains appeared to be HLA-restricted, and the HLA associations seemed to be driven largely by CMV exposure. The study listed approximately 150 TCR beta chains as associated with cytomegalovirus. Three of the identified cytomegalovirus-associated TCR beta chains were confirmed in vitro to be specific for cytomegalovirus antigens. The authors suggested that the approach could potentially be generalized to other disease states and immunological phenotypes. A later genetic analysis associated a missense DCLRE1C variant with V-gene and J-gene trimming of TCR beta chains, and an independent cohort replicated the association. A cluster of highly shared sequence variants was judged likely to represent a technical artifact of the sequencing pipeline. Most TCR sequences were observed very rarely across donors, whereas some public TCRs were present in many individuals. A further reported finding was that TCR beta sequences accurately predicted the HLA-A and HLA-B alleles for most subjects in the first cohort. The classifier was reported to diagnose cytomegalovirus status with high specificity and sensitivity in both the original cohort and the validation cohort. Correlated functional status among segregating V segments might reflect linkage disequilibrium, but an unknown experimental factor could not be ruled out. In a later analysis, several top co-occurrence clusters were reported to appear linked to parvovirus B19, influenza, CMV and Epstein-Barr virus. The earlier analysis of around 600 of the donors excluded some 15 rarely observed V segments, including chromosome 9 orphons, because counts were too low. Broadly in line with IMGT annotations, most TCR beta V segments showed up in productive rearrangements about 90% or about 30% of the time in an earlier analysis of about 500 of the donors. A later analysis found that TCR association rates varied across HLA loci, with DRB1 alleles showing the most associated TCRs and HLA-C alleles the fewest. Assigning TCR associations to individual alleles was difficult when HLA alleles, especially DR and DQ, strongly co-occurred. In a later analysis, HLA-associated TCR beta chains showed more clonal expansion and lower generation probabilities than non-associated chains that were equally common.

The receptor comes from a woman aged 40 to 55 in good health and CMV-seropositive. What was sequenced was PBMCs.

For the CDR3, the sequence is CASRTGDSLGTDTQYF. The DNA sequence is as follows: TGCGCCAGCAGAACAGGGGATTCCCTGGGCACAGATACGCAGTATTTT. This receptor chain uses TRBV5-1 and TRBJ2-3, with TRBD1 identical over 7 junction bases. Sequences SGHRS (CDR1) and YFSETQ (CDR2) are obtained from the germline V gene. Measured from the cysteine to the phenylalanine, the CDR3 is 16 residues long. This entry keeps only the CDR3 DNA: 48 bases, framed from base 1. The junction shows trimming of 5 bases on V and 1 base on J, and the gene matches do not reach 10 bases of it.